This T cell receptor (beta chain) is from a study of T cell clonality in common variable immunodeficiency. Study results and caveats: Shared TCRbeta clones were fewer between CVID subjects than controls.

Sequencing was performed with immunoSEQ multiplex PCR; in TCRdb, only in-frame clones are kept and a portion is missing. The sample includes some 38,000 clones, none of them occurring once. This clone appeared many times. No antigen is known for it. The sample comprised peripheral blood mononuclear cells. This receptor was identified in a person between 18 and 69 years old in good health.

CDR3 protein: CASSPRGEGNPYTQYF. Incomplete CDR3 DNA: TGCGCCAGCAGTCCTCGCGGGGAGGGTAACCCTTATACG. The chain uses TRBV5-1 and TRBJ2-3; 7 bases line up with TRBD2. The read falls 3 residues short of the CDR3 end, and the missing part is taken from the germline J gene. CDR3 length equals 16 residues. V dropped 5 bases and J dropped 7; count of bases not matched to a gene: 16. CDR1 SGHRS and CDR2 YFSETQ come from the germline V gene.